This T cell receptor (beta chain) appears in the sequencing data of a study of cytomegalovirus exposure and HLA in healthy donors. Study as a whole: Sequencing of about 200 million T cells in an earlier analysis found 100 million to 140 million unique TCR beta sequences. Study observations and caveats: In a later analysis, specific HLA alleles were associated with about 18,000 TCR beta sequences at a 0.05 false discovery rate. Certain sequence variants were highly shared and formed a cluster, and this cluster was likely a sequencing artifact. When analyzed later, the rates of TCR association showed variation by HLA locus, with DRB1 the most and HLA-C the fewest.

The ends lost 5 bases at V and 0 bases at J; junction bases unmatched: 10. Germline loops: CDR1 LNHDA, CDR2 SQIVND (reference sequence). The CDR3 runs 17 residues. PCR amplification relied on 60 Vbeta primers (plus 13 Jbeta primers). The data were produced by immunoSEQ multiplex PCR, yet TCRdb's version contains in-frame clones alone and is incomplete. The sample lists roughly 90,000 clones; 80% were seen once. Comment on this clone: Its antigen is still unknown.

The material sequenced was PBMCs. This TCR derives from a man aged 18-30 years in good health and CMV-seronegative. The rearrangement uses TRBV19 and TRBJ1-3, with 7 bases lining up with TRBD1. The CDR3 sequence: CASSEIGGTASGNTIYF. DNA for the CDR3: TGTGCCAGTAGTGAAATAGGAGGGACAGCCTCTGGAAACACCATATATTTT.